The rows below give T cell receptor beta chains drawn from one sample of a study of breast tumors, draining lymph nodes, adjacent tissues. TCRdb called the multiplex PCR reads again in MiXCR, with one record for every CDR3 protein. The sample contains some 15,000 distinct CDR3 sequences, around half of which appear only once. The sample was tumor-adjacent breast tissue. The receptors stem from a female donor with breast cancer. Some clones in this sample may be carry-over from other donors' samples. Both conserved end residues are part of each CDR3.

>TRBJ1-6|TRBV5-1
CASSWGQGNYNSPLHF
>TRBJ2-5|TRBV9
CASSGMTRGETQYF
>TRBJ1-5|TRBV7-8
CASRPGAGGRNQPQHF
>TRBJ1-6|TRBV3-2
CASSPRDRRGSPLHF
>TRBJ2-4|TRBV7-9
CASRPGQGGNIQYF
>TRBJ2-5|TRBV5-5
CASRGSGTGQRETQYF
>TRBJ2-3|TRBV9
CASSGGTRATDTQYF
>TRBJ2-3|TRBV9
CASSVAGGPIDTQYF
>TRBJ1-2|TRBV12-3/TRBV12-4
CASSPGLIYGYTF
>TRBJ2-7|TRBV11-2
CASSRNYEQYF
>TRBJ1-6|TRBV7-9
CASSTAGTGNPPLHF
>TRBJ1-2|TRBV19
CASSIKGIEYGYTF
>TRBJ2-1|TRBV9
CASSVAAGSSYNEQFF
>TRBJ2-3|TRBV10-3
CAISDPAGASTDTQYF
>TRBJ1-3|TRBV4-3
CASSQDTPGGNTIYF
>TRBJ1-2|TRBV24-1
CATSDSSLGGGYTF